Sequencing of this TCR beta chain was carried out in a study of OX40 agonist ivuxolimab in advanced cancers. Across the whole study: Patients assigned to dose escalation were diagnosed with hepatocellular carcinoma, melanoma, renal cell or head and neck cancer. Participants could have had prior anti-PD-1, anti-PD-L1 or anti-CTLA-4 therapy, and less than 45% had some. Three patients, one with hepatocellular carcinoma and two with cutaneous melanoma, responded partially.

This table comes from immunoSEQ multiplex PCR, and its TCRdb copy is limited to in-frame clones, with some not included. This sample has some 70,000 clones; around 84% occur once, and the top ten carry less than 2.5%. Worth noting for this clone: This may arise from a read error, as a much more abundant clone is one base away.

The CDR3 contains 14 residues. In germline, CDR1 is SGHTA, CDR2 FQGTGA. This receptor was obtained from an adult with an advanced solid tumor such as melanoma, head and neck, liver or kidney cancer. The gene calls are TRBV7-3 and TRBJ2-5, with TRBD1 matching 9 bases. The J call is in doubt because the DNA end fits TRBJ2-7 better. The sample consisted of CD4+ or CD8+ T cells sorted from blood, taken in a trial of the OX40 agonist ivuxolimab. The CDR3 spells CASSPGTGSYEQYF. The DNA for the CDR3 is TGTGCCAGCAGCCCCGGGACAGGGTCCTACGAGCAGTACTTC.